This TCR beta chain comes out of a study of cytomegalovirus exposure and HLA in healthy donors (dated by TCRdb to about 2017). Notes on the research overall: The 666 repertoires of the first cohort and the roughly 120 validation repertoires were produced on the same platform, according to a later analysis. The aim of the study was to test whether cataloging public T cell receptors could identify signatures of past pathogen exposure. A separate validation cohort of over a hundred different subjects was used in addition to the approximately 700-subject first cohort. To predict cytomegalovirus infection status, the study combined high-throughput TCR immunosequencing, statistical association of individual TCRs with disease status, and machine learning.

The library was generated by the immunoSEQ multiplex PCR assay. Concerning the study's data processing: To diagnose cytomegalovirus status from the catalog of TCR beta chain sequences, a statistical classification framework was built. TCRdb's version of the immuneACCESS table is confined to in-frame rearrangements and falls short of the full clone set. An unresolved V gene accounts for under half of the shortfall where checked; the remainder is of unknown origin. V, J and clone size are taken as reported in that table, and D and trimming were inferred from the DNA itself. The sample table lists 150,000 to 180,000 clones, around 88% of them with a count of one. 20% to 25% of the sample is in the top ten clones. Notes on this clone: Its binding antigen is unknown. Per-base qualities were not stored, and no clone one base away is much larger.

Study-level results and caveats: The classifier was reported to diagnose cytomegalovirus status with high specificity and sensitivity in both the original and validation cohorts. The validation cohort had no HLA typing available for a later analysis, so co-occurrence within that cohort was assessed over all 130 or so repertoires. Subsequent analysis determined that TCRs grouped into clusters in the first cohort also showed a tendency toward co-occurrence across the 120 or so validation repertoires, and 85% to 95% of cluster scores exceeded 0. While some public TCRs were present in many individuals, most TCR sequences turned up only very rarely across donors. A total of fewer than 200 TCR beta chains were listed by the study as associated with cytomegalovirus. The authors suggested that the approach could potentially be generalized to other disease states and immunological phenotypes. A few of the identified cytomegalovirus-associated TCR beta chains were confirmed in vitro to be specific for cytomegalovirus antigens.

Spanning cysteine to phenylalanine, the CDR3 consists of 15 amino acids. Only the CDR3 DNA is retained, 45 bases long and in frame from the first base. The germline V gene (reference sequence) specifies SEHNR as CDR1 and FQNEAQ as CDR2. The V end gives up 5 bases and the J end 3 bases, leaving 3 bases in the junction not matched to a gene. The donors belonged to the validation cohort of about 120 subjects, which was separate from the roughly 680-subject first cohort. The sample consisted of PBMCs. This sequence was found in a man aged 18 to 30 in good health and CMV-seropositive. The sequence is built from TRBV7-9 and TRBJ2-7, and TRBD2 aligns with 14 junction nucleotides. The DNA sequence is TGTGCCAGCAGCCCTGGGACTAGCGGGAGCTACGAGCAGTACTTC. It encodes CASSPGTSGSYEQYF.